These T cell receptor beta chains were read from a single sample in a study of cytomegalovirus exposure and HLA in healthy donors. The method was immunoSEQ multiplex PCR; TCRdb's version includes in-frame clones alone and lacks a portion of them. The table includes roughly 190,000 clones, 82% detected once. Sequencing was done on a sample of PBMCs. These receptor sequences come from a woman between 18 and 29 years old in good health and CMV-seronegative. Both conserved end residues are trimmed from each CDR3. Each record gives: J gene, clone size, V gene, CDR3 protein. A row's size may be missing; if present it is once, few, many or a size class.

TRBJ2-5 | NA | TRBV19 | ATGQQGSQETQY
TRBJ2-7 | NA | TRBV27 | ASSSPRGQGARYEQY
TRBJ2-5 | NA | TRBV5-4 | ASSLPSDETQY
TRBJ2-2 | NA | TRBV5-1 | ASSEGGLVYGELF
TRBJ2-5 | NA | TRBV27 | ASSWGPVGSGDQETQY
TRBJ2-1 | NA | TRBV5-1 | ASSLTGPRGDEQF
TRBJ1-1 | NA | TRBV6-5 | ASSPDRGNTEAF
TRBJ2-2 | NA | TRBV7-6 | ASSLGQNTGELF
TRBJ1-5 | few | TRBV2 | ASRGTEPYQPQH
TRBJ2-7 | once | TRBV11-2 | ASSLKAGTGVTYEQY
TRBJ2-2 | NA | TRBV6-1 | ASSDLAGSKEELF
NA | once | TRBV5-1 | ASSASYEQY
TRBJ2-1 | NA | TRBV10-2 | ASSARTGESYNEQF
TRBJ2-3 | NA | TRBV19 | ASKGHSSDTQY
TRBJ2-1 | NA | TRBV11-1 | ASSFSGGPEF
TRBJ2-1 | NA | TRBV7-2 | ASSLVGGPYNEQF
TRBJ2-3 | NA | TRBV13 | ASSLSGALPTDTQY
TRBJ2-7 | NA | TRBV10-3 | AISEWGVGLSYEQY
TRBJ1-4 | NA | TRBV6-1 | ASSDAGQGGMGEKLF
TRBJ1-5 | NA | TRBV23-1 | ASSRHGKPQH
TRBJ1-2 | NA | TRBV18 | ASSPKRFGAGDGYT
TRBJ2-7 | NA | TRBV27 | ASQWGQGAYEQY
TRBJ2-7 | NA | TRBV29-1 | SADTGVGYEQY
TRBJ1-1 | few | TRBV7-7 | ASSLGEGTEAF
TRBJ2-1 | NA | TRBV6-5 | ASRKAGAANEQF
TRBJ2-4 | few | TRBV6-1 | ASTLSEVDIQY
TRBJ1-1 | few | TRBV11-2 | ASSLSPDRGRTEAF
TRBJ2-7 | NA | TRBV28 | ASSHGGIVYEQY
TRBJ2-7 | NA | TRBV7-3 | ASSLSAGSYEQY
TRBJ2-7 | NA | TRBV27 | ASSQREGAYEQY
TRBJ2-5 | NA | TRBV11-2 | ASSGGGLRDLQETQY
TRBJ2-7 | NA | TRBV2 | ASSRDMDYEQY
TRBJ2-5 | once | TRBV20-1 | SAPGLETQY
TRBJ2-1 | NA | TRBV5-4 | ANSGQGGEQF
TRBJ2-7 | NA | TRBV7-9 | ASSQGTGSTYEQY
TRBJ2-1 | NA | TRBV7-9 | ASSLTSGAYNEQF
TRBJ2-7 | once | TRBV27 | ASSLSGRSSYEQY
TRBJ2-5 | NA | TRBV7-9 | ASSPQGRGETQY
TRBJ2-1 | NA | TRBV6-5 | ASTPGRGNEQF
TRBJ2-3 | NA | TRBV6-5 | ASSYGTLSSTDTQY
TRBJ2-2 | NA | TRBV21-1 | ASGRGPNTGELF
TRBJ1-1 | once | TRBV27 | ASSLRPGGSMMNTEAF
TRBJ2-1 | NA | TRBV19 | ASTIGQGGLNEQF